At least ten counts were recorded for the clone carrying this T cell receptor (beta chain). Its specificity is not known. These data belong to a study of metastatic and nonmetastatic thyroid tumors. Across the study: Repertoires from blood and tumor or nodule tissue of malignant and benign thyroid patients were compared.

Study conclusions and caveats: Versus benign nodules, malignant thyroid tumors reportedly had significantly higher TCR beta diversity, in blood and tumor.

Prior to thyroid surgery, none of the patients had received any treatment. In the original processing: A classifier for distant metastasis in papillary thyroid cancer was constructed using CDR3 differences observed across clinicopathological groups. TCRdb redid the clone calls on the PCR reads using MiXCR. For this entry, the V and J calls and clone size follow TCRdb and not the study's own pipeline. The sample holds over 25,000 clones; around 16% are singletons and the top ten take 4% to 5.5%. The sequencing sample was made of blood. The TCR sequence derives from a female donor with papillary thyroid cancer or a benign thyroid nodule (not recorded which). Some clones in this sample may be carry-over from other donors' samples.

The CDR3 here is CASSFRVILEGENEKLFF. CDR3 DNA: TGTGCCAGCAGTTTCCGGGTAATTTTAGAGGGTGAGAATGAAAAACTGTTTTTT. The chain combines TRBV28 with TRBJ1-4; D is unresolved. Trimming cost V 3 bases and J 5 bases, with 22 bases left between them. Per germline, CDR1 MDHEN and CDR2 SYDVKM. The CDR3 runs to 18 residues.